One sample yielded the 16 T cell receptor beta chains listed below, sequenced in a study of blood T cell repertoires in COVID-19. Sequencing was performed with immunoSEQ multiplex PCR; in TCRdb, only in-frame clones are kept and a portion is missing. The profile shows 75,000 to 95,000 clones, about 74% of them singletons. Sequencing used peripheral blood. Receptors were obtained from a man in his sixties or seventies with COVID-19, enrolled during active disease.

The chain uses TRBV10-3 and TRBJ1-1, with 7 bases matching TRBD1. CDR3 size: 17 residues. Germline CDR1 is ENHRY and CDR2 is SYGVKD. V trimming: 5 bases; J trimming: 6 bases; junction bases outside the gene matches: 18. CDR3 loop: CAISQPPLGQGESEAFF. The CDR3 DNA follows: TGTGCCATCAGTCAGCCTCCTCTAGGTCAGGGGGAGTCTGAAGCTTTCTTT.

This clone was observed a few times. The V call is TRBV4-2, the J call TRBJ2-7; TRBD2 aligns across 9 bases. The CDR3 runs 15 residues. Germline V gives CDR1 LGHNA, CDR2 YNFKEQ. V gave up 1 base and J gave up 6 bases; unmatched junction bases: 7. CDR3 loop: CASSQGGSGSIEQYF. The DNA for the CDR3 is TGTGCCAGCAGCCAAGGGGGTAGCGGGAGTATCGAGCAGTACTTC.

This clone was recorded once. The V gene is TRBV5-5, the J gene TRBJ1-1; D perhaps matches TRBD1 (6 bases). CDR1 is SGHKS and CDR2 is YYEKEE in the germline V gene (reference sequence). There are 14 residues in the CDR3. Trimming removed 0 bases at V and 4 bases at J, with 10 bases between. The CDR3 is CASSLEGRGTEAFF. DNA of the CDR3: TGTGCCAGCAGCTTGGAAGGCAGGGGCACTGAAGCTTTCTTT.

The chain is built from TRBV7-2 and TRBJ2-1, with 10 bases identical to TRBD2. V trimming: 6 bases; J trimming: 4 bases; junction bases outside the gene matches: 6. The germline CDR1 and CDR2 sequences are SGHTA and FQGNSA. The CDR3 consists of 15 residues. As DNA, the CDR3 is TGTGCCAGCAGGCTAGCGGGAGTAGTTTACAATGAGCAGTTCTTC. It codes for CASRLAGVVYNEQFF.

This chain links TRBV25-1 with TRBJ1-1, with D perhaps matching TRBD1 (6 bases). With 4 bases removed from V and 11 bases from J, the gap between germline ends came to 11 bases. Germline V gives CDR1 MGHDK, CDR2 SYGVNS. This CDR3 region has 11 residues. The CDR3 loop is CASSGGQYAFF. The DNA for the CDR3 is TGTGCCAGCAGTGGAGGACAGTATGCTTTCTTT.

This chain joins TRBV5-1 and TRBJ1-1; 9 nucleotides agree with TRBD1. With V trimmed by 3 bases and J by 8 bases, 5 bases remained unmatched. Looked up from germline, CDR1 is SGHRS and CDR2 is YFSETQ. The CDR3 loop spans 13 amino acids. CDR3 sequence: CASSYGQGQEAFF. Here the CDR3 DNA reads TGCGCCAGCAGCTACGGACAGGGGCAAGAAGCTTTCTTT.

CDR3 sequence: CASSWTSGQETQYF. CDR3 bases: TGTGCCAGCAGCTGGACTAGCGGCCAAGAGACCCAGTACTTC. The chain joins TRBV3-1 (or the pseudogene TRBV3-2) to TRBJ2-5; 10 bases line up with TRBD2. The CDR3 consists of 14 residues. Per germline, CDR1 LGHDT and CDR2 YNNKEL (reference sequence). V lost 5 bases and J lost 1; bases outside the gene matches: 1.

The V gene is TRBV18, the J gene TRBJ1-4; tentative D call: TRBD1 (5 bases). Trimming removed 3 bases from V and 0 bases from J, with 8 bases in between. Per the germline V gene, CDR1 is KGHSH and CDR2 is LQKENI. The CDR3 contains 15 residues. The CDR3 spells CASSPRGATNEKLFF. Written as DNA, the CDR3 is TGTGCCAGCTCACCTCGGGGGGCAACTAATGAAAAACTGTTTTTT.

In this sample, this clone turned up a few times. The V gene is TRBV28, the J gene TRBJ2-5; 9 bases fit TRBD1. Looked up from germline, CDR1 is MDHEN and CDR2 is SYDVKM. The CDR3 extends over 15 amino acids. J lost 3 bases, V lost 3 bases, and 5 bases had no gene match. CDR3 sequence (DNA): TGTGCCAGCAGTTTCGGGACAGGGATGGAAGAGACCCAGTACTTC. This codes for CASSFGTGMEETQYF.

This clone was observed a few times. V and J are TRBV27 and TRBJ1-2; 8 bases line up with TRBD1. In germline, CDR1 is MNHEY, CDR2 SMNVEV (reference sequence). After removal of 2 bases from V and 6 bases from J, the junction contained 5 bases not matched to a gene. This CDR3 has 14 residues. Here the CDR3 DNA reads TGTGCCAGCAGTTTAGGCAGGGGGCTGGATGGCTACACCTTC. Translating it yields CASSLGRGLDGYTF.

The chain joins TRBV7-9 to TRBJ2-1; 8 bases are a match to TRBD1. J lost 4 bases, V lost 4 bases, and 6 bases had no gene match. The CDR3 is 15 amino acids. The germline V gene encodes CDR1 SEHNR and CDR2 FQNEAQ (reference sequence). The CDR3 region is CASSSDRGSYNEQFF. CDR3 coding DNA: TGTGCCAGCAGCTCCGACAGGGGATCGTACAATGAGCAGTTCTTC. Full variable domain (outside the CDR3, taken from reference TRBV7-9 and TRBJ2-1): DTGVSQNPRHKITKRGQNVTFRCDPISEHNRLYWYRQTLGQGPEFLTYFQNEAQLEKSRLLSDRFSAERPKGSFSTLEIQRTEQGDSAMYLCASSSDRGSYNEQFFGPGTRLTVL.

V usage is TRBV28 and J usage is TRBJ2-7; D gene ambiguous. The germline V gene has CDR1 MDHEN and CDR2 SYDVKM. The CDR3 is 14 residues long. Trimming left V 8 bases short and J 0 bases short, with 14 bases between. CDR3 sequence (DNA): TGTGCCAGCCGAGTACGCCAGGCCTCCTACGAGCAGTACTTC. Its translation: CASRVRQASYEQYF.

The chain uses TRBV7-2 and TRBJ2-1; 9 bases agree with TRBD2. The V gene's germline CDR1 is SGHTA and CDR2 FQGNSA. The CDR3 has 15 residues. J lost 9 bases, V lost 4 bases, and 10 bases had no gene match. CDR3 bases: TGTGCCAGCAGCTCCTCGGGACTAGCAAAGATTGAGCAGTTCTTC. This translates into CASSSSGLAKIEQFF. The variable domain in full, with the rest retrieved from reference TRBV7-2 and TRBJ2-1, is GAGVSQSPSNKVTEKGKDVELRCDPISGHTALYWYRQSLGQGLEFLIYFQGNSAPDKSGLPSDRFSAERTGGSVSTLTIQRTQQEDSAVYLCASSSSGLAKIEQFFGPGTRLTVL.

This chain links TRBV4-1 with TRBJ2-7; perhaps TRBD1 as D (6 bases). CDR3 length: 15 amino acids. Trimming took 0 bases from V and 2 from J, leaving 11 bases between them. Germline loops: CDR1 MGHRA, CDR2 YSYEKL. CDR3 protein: CASSQDGGSTYEQYF. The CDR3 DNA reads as TGCGCCAGCAGCCAAGATGGGGGCAGTACCTACGAGCAGTACTTC.

The CDR3 DNA sequence: TGTGCCAGCAGTCATTACAGGGGGCGCGGGTCCGGGGAGCTGTTTTTT. Its protein is CASSHYRGRGSGELFF. The rearrangement uses TRBV27 and TRBJ2-2; 9 nucleotides match TRBD1. The CDR3 runs 16 residues. Losses at the gene ends were 5 bases for V and 6 bases for J; bases not matched to a gene: 10. The germline V gene encodes CDR1 MNHEY and CDR2 SMNVEV (reference sequence).

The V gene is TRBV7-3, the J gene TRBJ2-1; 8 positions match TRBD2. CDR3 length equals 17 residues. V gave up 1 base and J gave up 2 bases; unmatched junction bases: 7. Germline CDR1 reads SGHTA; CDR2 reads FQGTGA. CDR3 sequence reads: CASSLKGSGSTYNEQFF. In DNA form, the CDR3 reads TGTGCCAGCAGCTTAAAGGGCAGCGGGAGCACCTACAATGAGCAGTTCTTC.